The rows below give T cell receptor beta chains drawn from one sample of a study of blood T cell repertoires in COVID-19. Generated by immunoSEQ multiplex PCR, the TCRdb table keeps only in-frame clones and is missing some. The table has around 400,000 clones, around 87% seen once; the top ten hold approximately 2.4%. The sample taken for sequencing was peripheral blood. Receptors were obtained from a woman aged 60-75 years with COVID-19, enrolled during active disease. CDR3s include the opening cysteine and the closing phenylalanine or tryptophan. The D gene is left open where the match is weak. Clone size is stated in some rows and not others, as once, few, many or a class when expanded.

clone_size: once
v_call: TRBV24-1
j_call: TRBJ2-1
d_call: TRBD2
cdr3_nt: TGTGCCACCAGTGATGCCCGACTAGCGGGCACCTACAATGAGCAGTTCTTC
cdr3_aa: CATSDARLAGTYNEQFF

clone_size: NA
v_call: TRBV7-3
j_call: TRBJ2-2
d_call: NA
cdr3_nt: TGTGCCAGCAGCTTATACGGGGCCGGGGAGCTGTTTTTT
cdr3_aa: CASSLYGAGELFF

clone_size: NA
v_call: TRBV3-1/TRBV3-2
j_call: TRBJ2-3
d_call: TRBD2
cdr3_nt: TGTGCCAGCAGCCTAGCGGGGTCAGGCACAGATACGCAGTATTTT
cdr3_aa: CASSLAGSGTDTQYF

clone_size: once
v_call: TRBV3-1/TRBV3-2
j_call: TRBJ2-4
d_call: TRBD2
cdr3_nt: TGTGCCAGCAGCCCCAGCGGGGGTAGTCATAACATTCAGTACTTC
cdr3_aa: CASSPSGGSHNIQYF

clone_size: NA
v_call: TRBV6-5
j_call: TRBJ2-4
d_call: TRBD1
cdr3_nt: TGTGCCAGCAGTTACCGGGGACAGGGAGGAAGCATTCAGTACTTC
cdr3_aa: CASSYRGQGGSIQYF

clone_size: NA
v_call: TRBV9
j_call: TRBJ2-1
d_call: TRBD2
cdr3_nt: TGTGCCAGCAGCGATTCGGGGGGGCGATCCTACAATGAGCAGTTCTTC
cdr3_aa: CASSDSGGRSYNEQFF

clone_size: NA
v_call: TRBV7-8
j_call: TRBJ2-6
d_call: TRBD1
cdr3_nt: TGTGCCAGCAGCTTATTCGGACAGGGCTTCTCTGGGGCCAACGTCCTGACTTTC
cdr3_aa: CASSLFGQGFSGANVLTF

clone_size: NA
v_call: TRBV18
j_call: TRBJ2-7
d_call: TRBD2
cdr3_nt: TGTGCCAGCTCACCCGTGGCGGGGGGGGACTACGAGCAGTACTTC
cdr3_aa: CASSPVAGGDYEQYF

clone_size: NA
v_call: TRBV9
j_call: TRBJ2-1
d_call: TRBD2
cdr3_nt: TGTGCCAGCAGCGTAGATTGGGAGGGCCCTGCATCCTACAATGAGCAGTTCTTC
cdr3_aa: CASSVDWEGPASYNEQFF

clone_size: NA
v_call: TRBV14
j_call: TRBJ1-5
d_call: NA
cdr3_nt: TGTGCCAGCAGCGCGCGCAGCAATCAGCCCCAGCATTTT
cdr3_aa: CASSARSNQPQHF

clone_size: NA
v_call: TRBV4-1
j_call: TRBJ2-7
d_call: NA
cdr3_nt: TGCGCCAGCAGCCAAGATTGGCCAGGGGACTACGAGCAGTACTTC
cdr3_aa: CASSQDWPGDYEQYF

clone_size: NA
v_call: TRBV11-2
j_call: TRBJ2-5
d_call: NA
cdr3_nt: TGTGCCAGCAGCTTAGGCACAGGGTTCCAAGAGACCCAGTACTTC
cdr3_aa: CASSLGTGFQETQYF

clone_size: NA
v_call: TRBV6-6
j_call: TRBJ2-1
d_call: TRBD1
cdr3_nt: TGTGCCAGCAGCTCCCCAACGGGACAGTCTTATGATGAGCAGTTCTTC
cdr3_aa: CASSSPTGQSYDEQFF

clone_size: NA
v_call: TRBV19
j_call: TRBJ2-1
d_call: TRBD2
cdr3_nt: TGTGCCAGTAGTCCAGAGCTAGCGGGAGGGAATGAGCAGTTCTTC
cdr3_aa: CASSPELAGGNEQFF

clone_size: NA
v_call: TRBV4-1
j_call: TRBJ1-1
d_call: TRBD1
cdr3_nt: TGCGCCAGCAGCTTATACCCCGGACAGGGGAACACTGAAGCTTTCTTT
cdr3_aa: CASSLYPGQGNTEAFF

clone_size: NA
v_call: TRBV18
j_call: TRBJ1-6
d_call: TRBD1
cdr3_nt: TGTGCCAGCTCCCCCGCCCAGGACAGGGCCCGTTCCCATTCACCCCTCCACTTT
cdr3_aa: CASSPAQDRARSHSPLHF

clone_size: NA
v_call: TRBV7-9
j_call: TRBJ2-2
d_call: TRBD1
cdr3_nt: TGTGCCAGCAGCTTACGGGACAGGGGCGGGGAGCTGTTTTTT
cdr3_aa: CASSLRDRGGELFF

clone_size: NA
v_call: TRBV15
j_call: TRBJ1-6
d_call: NA
cdr3_nt: TGTGCCACCAGCAGAGATCGCAGTTCACCCCTCCACTTT
cdr3_aa: CATSRDRSSPLHF

clone_size: NA
v_call: TRBV18
j_call: TRBJ1-1
d_call: NA
cdr3_nt: TGTGCCAGCTCACGAGACGCAGGGAACACTGAAGCTTTCTTT
cdr3_aa: CASSRDAGNTEAFF

clone_size: few
v_call: TRBV5-1
j_call: TRBJ2-1
d_call: TRBD1
cdr3_nt: TGCGCCAGCAGAGTGGACAGGGGGTTGGGCAATGAGCAGTTCTTC
cdr3_aa: CASRVDRGLGNEQFF